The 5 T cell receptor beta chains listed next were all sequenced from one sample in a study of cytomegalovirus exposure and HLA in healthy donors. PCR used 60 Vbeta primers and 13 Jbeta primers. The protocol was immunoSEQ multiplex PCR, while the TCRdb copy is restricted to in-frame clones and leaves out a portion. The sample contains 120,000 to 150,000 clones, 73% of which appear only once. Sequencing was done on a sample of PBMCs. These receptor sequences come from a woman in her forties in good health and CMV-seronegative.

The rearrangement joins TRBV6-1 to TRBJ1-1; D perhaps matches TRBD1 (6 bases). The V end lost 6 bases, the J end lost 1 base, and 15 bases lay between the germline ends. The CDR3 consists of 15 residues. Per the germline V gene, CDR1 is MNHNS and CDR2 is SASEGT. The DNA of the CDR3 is TGTGCCAGCAGAACCGATCTGGGACAGAACACTGAAGCTTTCTTT. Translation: CASRTDLGQNTEAFF.

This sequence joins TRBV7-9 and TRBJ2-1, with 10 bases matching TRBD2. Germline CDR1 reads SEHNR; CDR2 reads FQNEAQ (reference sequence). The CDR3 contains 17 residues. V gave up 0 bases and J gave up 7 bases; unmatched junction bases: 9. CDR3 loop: CASSLALEAGGRNEQFF. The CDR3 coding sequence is TGTGCCAGCAGCTTAGCGTTGGAAGCGGGGGGGCGGAATGAGCAGTTCTTC.

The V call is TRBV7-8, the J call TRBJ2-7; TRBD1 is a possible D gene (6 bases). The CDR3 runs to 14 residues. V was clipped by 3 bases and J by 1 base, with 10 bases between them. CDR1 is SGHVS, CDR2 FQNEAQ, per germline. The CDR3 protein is CASSFAGVSYEQYF. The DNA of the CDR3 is TGTGCCAGCAGCTTTGCAGGGGTATCCTACGAGCAGTACTTC.

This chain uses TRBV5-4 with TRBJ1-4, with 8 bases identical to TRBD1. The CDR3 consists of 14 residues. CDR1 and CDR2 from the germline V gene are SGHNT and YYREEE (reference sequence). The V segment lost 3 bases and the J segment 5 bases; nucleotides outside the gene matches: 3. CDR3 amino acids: CASSSGGKNEKLFF. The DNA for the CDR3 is TGTGCCAGCAGCTCAGGGGGCAAAAATGAAAAACTGTTTTTT.

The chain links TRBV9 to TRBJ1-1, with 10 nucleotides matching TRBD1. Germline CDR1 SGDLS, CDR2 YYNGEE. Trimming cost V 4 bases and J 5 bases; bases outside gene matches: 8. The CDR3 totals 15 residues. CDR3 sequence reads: CASSLTGTGVTEAFF. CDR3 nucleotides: TGTGCCAGCAGCTTAACCGGGACAGGGGTTACTGAAGCTTTCTTT. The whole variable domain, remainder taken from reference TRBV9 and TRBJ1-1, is DSGVTQTPKHLITATGQRVTLRCSPRSGDLSVYWYQQSLDQGLQFLIQYYNGEERAKGNILERFSAQQFPDLHSELNLSSLELGDSALYFCASSLTGTGVTEAFFGQGTRLTVV.